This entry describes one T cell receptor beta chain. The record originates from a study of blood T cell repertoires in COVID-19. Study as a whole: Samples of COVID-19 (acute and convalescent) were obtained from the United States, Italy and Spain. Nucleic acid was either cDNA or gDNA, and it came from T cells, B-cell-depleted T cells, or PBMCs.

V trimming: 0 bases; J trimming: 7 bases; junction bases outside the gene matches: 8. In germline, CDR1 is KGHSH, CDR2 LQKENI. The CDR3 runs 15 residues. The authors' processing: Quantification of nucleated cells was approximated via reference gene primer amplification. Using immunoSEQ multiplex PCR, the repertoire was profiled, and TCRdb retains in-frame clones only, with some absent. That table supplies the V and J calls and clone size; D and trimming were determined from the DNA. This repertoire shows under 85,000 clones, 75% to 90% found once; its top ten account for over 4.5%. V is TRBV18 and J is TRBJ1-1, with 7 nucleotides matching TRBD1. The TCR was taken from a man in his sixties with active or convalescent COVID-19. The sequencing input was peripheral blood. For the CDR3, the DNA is TGTGCCAGCTCACCACCCGGGACAGTAGCTTTTGAAGCTTTCTTT. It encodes CASSPPGTVAFEAFF.